This T cell receptor beta chain comes out of a study of blood T cell repertoires in COVID-19. Overall study: The analysed material was cDNA or gDNA that came from T cells, B-cell-depleted T cells, or PBMCs.

Those who participated ranged in age from 18 to 89 years and resided in roughly 26 US areas. Two negative PCRs, clearance, or symptom resolution had been documented for recovered Cohort 3 donors. Original handling: Estimated nucleated cell counts came from reference gene primer amplification. TCRdb's copy holds only in-frame clones and misses some; the assay was immunoSEQ multiplex PCR. The DNA was the basis for D and trimming; V, J and clone size are from that table. Of 150,000 to 200,000 clones in the sample, around 79% are singletons; the top ten hold 9.5% to 12%. Trimming cost V 2 bases and J 4 bases; bases outside gene matches: 6. CDR1 is SGHDN, CDR2 FVKESK, per germline. The CDR3 loop spans 15 amino acids.

This clonotype was sampled from a man between 50 and 59 years old who had recovered from COVID-19. This sequence joins TRBV14 and TRBJ1-2; 8 bases match TRBD1. The sample comprised PBMCs or T cells enriched from blood (not recorded which). The CDR3 spells CASSQRYGTGYGYTF. CDR3 DNA: TGTGCCAGCAGCCAAAGATACGGGACAGGCTATGGCTACACCTTC.